The clone carrying this T cell receptor beta chain was counted a single time. Repertoires were generated with immunoSEQ multiplex PCR, while TCRdb's copy carries only in-frame clones and drops some. The sample carries around 300,000 clones, about 87% recorded once. The entry originates in a study of blood T cell repertoires in COVID-19. The CDR3 is made up of 14 amino acids. Germline V lookup: CDR1 MDHEN, CDR2 SYDVKM. Unmatched junction bases numbered 3, after V lost 4 bases and J lost 1 base. Participants, roughly 18 to 90 years old, spanned about 26 US areas. Before being deemed recovered, Cohort 3 donors had two negative PCRs, clearance, or symptom resolution.

This receptor was obtained from a man aged 25-40 years who had recovered from COVID-19. This rearrangement joins TRBV28 to TRBJ2-5, with 7 bases fitting TRBD1. The sequenced sample was PBMCs or T cells enriched from blood (not recorded which). Here the CDR3 reads CASSSRDSQETQYF. As DNA, the CDR3 is TGTGCCAGCAGTTCCAGGGACAGCCAAGAGACCCAGTACTTC.